This T cell receptor (beta chain) was retrieved from a study of early T cells in non-severe SARS-CoV-2 infection. The CDR3 runs to 14 residues. CDR1 is SEHNR and CDR2 is FQNEAQ in the germline V gene (reference sequence). V shed 4 bases and J shed 5 bases, with 12 bases lying between them. This clonotype was found a few times. Individual cDNA molecules received unique molecular identifiers during library preparation. In TCRdb, the 5' RACE reads were re-called with MiXCR into one record per CDR3 protein. The sample records over 60,000 distinct CDR3 sequences, roughly a tenth being singletons. The rearrangement uses TRBV7-9 and TRBJ1-5, with D possibly TRBD1 on 6 matching bases. The material sequenced was whole blood. This clonotype originated in an adult who was a healthcare worker with PCR-confirmed SARS-CoV-2 infection or an uninfected control (not recorded which). The CDR3 region is CASSSPRGDQPQHF. The DNA of the CDR3 is TGTGCCAGCAGCTCCCCAAGGGGGGATCAGCCCCAGCATTTT. The full variable domain, completed using reference TRBV7-9 and TRBJ1-5, is DTGVSQNPRHKITKRGQNVTFRCDPISEHNRLYWYRQTLGQGPEFLTYFQNEAQLEKSRLLSDRFSAERPKGSFSTLEIQRTEQGDSAMYLCASSSPRGDQPQHFGDGTRLSIL.